This T cell receptor beta chain was identified during a study of T cell repertoires in aging, cancer and after chemotherapy. Looking at the study overall: Donors were grouped into six age bands spanning 30 or younger through 70 or older.

V dropped 7 bases and J dropped 1; count of bases not matched to a gene: 5. The CDR3 runs to 14 residues. The germline CDR1 and CDR2 sequences are WSHSY and SAAADI. TCR beta rearrangements were amplified from peripheral blood genomic DNA. On this clonotype itself: Its antigen is unidentified.

Findings of the study overall: In cancer patients, declining TCR diversity with age involved lost richness and lost evenness.

Multiplex touch-down PCR with TRB-A/B primers amplified rearranged V-D-J TRB sequences. From the multiplex PCR reads, TCRdb called clonotypes with MiXCR, one entry per CDR3 protein. The sample holds more than 10,000 distinct CDR3 sequences, around 23% seen once. The sequenced sample consisted of blood. The sequence came from a human donor in good health. The chain employs TRBV10-2 and TRBJ2-3, with TRBD2 identical over 7 bases. For the CDR3, the DNA is TGCGCCAGCAAACCTAGCGGAGGCACAGATACGCAGTATTTT. This codes for CASKPSGGTDTQYF.